Each of the 17 T cell receptor beta chains below was sequenced from the same sample in a study of T cells in tuberculosis. TCRdb's copy holds only in-frame clones and misses some; the assay was immunoSEQ multiplex PCR. Of roughly 35,000 clones listed, approximately 91% are singletons. What was sequenced was PBMCs. The source is a donor aged 10-29 years with latent tuberculosis or without tuberculosis infection.

The chain links TRBV27 to TRBJ2-7; tentative D call: TRBD2 (6 bases). CDR1 is MNHEY and CDR2 is SMNVEV in the germline V gene (reference sequence). V dropped 3 bases and J dropped 3 bases, with 9 bases sitting between them. The CDR3 length is 13 residues. For the CDR3, the DNA is TGTGCCAGCAGTTTTTCGGGGGACTACGAGCAGTACTTC. It yields the protein CASSFSGDYEQYF.

This clone was seen just once. The chain uses TRBV25-1 and TRBJ1-6, with D unclear. There are 13 residues in the CDR3. CDR1 MGHDK and CDR2 SYGVNS come from the germline V gene. V dropped 7 bases and J dropped 0 bases, with 4 bases sitting between them. CDR3 protein: CASTTSYNSPLHF. Here the CDR3 DNA reads TGTGCCAGCACTACCTCCTATAATTCACCCCTCCACTTT.

This chain connects TRBV5-6 to TRBJ2-5; TRBD2 might be the D (5 bases). The germline V and J ends were trimmed by 0 bases and 2 bases, with 8 bases remaining between them. In germline, CDR1 is SGHDT, CDR2 YYEEEE. The CDR3 is 14 residues long. The CDR3 nucleotides read TGTGCCAGCAGCTTGGTAGCGCGGCAAGAGACCCAGTACTTC. Amino acids: CASSLVARQETQYF.

V and J are TRBV6-5 and TRBJ1-1, with 9 bases that match TRBD1. J was trimmed by 8 bases and V by 5 bases; bases with no gene match: 12. Germline CDR1 is MNHEY and CDR2 is SVGAGI. There are 15 residues in the CDR3. CDR3 region: CASSGPGQGKFEAFF. CDR3 DNA: TGTGCCAGCAGTGGACCGGGACAGGGCAAATTCGAAGCTTTCTTT.

J is TRBJ2-7 and V is TRBV6-5; D gene uncertain. Germline V gene sequence: CDR1 MNHEY, CDR2 SVGAGI. V lost 6 bases and J lost 1, with 10 bases in between. This CDR3 has 13 amino acids. For the CDR3, the DNA is TGTGCCAGCAGCCAAACAGCTTCCTACGAGCAGTACTTC. Amino acids: CASSQTASYEQYF.

This chain connects TRBV19 to TRBJ2-3, with 9 bases identical to TRBD2. The germline V gene encodes CDR1 LNHDA and CDR2 SQIVND (reference sequence). The CDR3 extends over 16 amino acids. Germline trimming cut 6 bases from V and 3 bases from J; bases unmatched to any gene: 10. The CDR3 DNA reads as TGTGCCAGTAGCCCCGGGGGGCGGGAGGGTACAGATACGCAGTATTTT. As protein: CASSPGGREGTDTQYF.

The chain links TRBV5-4 to TRBJ2-5, with 9 bases fitting TRBD1. The CDR3 is 15 amino acids. Trimming cost V 3 bases and J 5 bases; bases outside gene matches: 8. Looked up from germline, CDR1 is SGHNT and CDR2 is YYREEE (reference sequence). The CDR3 reads CASSSGTGRRETQYF. CDR3 coding DNA: TGTGCCAGCAGCTCCGGGACAGGGCGACGCGAGACCCAGTACTTC. Combining the CDR3 with reference TRBV5-4 and TRBJ2-5 gives the whole variable domain ETGVTQSPTHLIKTRGQQVTLRCSSQSGHNTVSWYQQALGQGPQFIFQYYREEENGRGNFPPRFSGLQFPNYSSELNVNALELDDSALYLCASSSGTGRRETQYFGPGTRLLVL.

The J gene is TRBJ2-1, the V gene TRBV4-1, with 8 nucleotides matching TRBD2. V shed 3 bases, J shed 1 base, and the junction held 5 bases outside the gene matches. This CDR3 contains 16 residues. Per germline, CDR1 MGHRA and CDR2 YSYEKL. The CDR3 DNA follows: TGCGCCAGCAGCCACCTCGGGAGGGGGTCCTACAATGAGCAGTTCTTC. Encoded protein: CASSHLGRGSYNEQFF.

Only one count was recorded for this clone. J is TRBJ1-4 and V is TRBV30; TRBD1 is a possible D gene (5 bases). Germline values: CDR1 GTSNPN, CDR2 SVGIG (reference sequence). The CDR3 has 14 residues. CDR3 amino acids: CATSPRVTNEKLFF. CDR3 DNA sequence: TGTGCAACCTCCCCCAGGGTAACTAATGAAAAACTGTTTTTT.

This clone was seen a handful of times. V usage is TRBV11-1 and J usage is TRBJ2-7; D perhaps matches TRBD2 (6 bases). Trimming took 6 bases from V and 3 from J, leaving 18 bases between them. CDR3 length: 15 amino acids. The germline V gene encodes CDR1 SGHAT and CDR2 FQDESV (reference sequence). CDR3 residues: CASRSGSGSYYEQYF. The CDR3 DNA reads TGTGCCAGCAGGAGCGGAAGCGGGTCATACTACGAGCAGTACTTC.

The chain carries TRBV5-1 and TRBJ1-2, with unresolved D. Germline V gene lookup returns CDR1 SGHRS and CDR2 YFSETQ. Trimming stripped 4 bases from V and 1 base from J, with 11 bases between. The CDR3 sequence is 14 residues long. For the CDR3, the DNA is TGCGCCAGCAGCCAAACAACGATTAACTATGGCTACACCTTC. Residues: CASSQTTINYGYTF.

The V and J genes are TRBV2 and TRBJ2-6; TRBD1 is a possible D gene (6 bases). V shed 7 bases and J shed 2 bases, with 18 bases lying between them. The CDR3 has 17 residues. Looked up from germline, CDR1 is SNHLY and CDR2 is FYNNEI. DNA of the CDR3: TGTGCCAGCATAGCCCAATCTCAGGGGACTGGGGCCAACGTCCTGACTTTC. This sequence encodes CASIAQSQGTGANVLTF. The variable domain in full, completed from reference TRBV2 and TRBJ2-6, reads EPEVTQTPSHQVTQMGQEVILRCVPISNHLYFYWYRQILGQKVEFLVSFYNNEISEKSEIFDDQFSVERPDGSNFTLKIRSTKLEDSAMYFCASIAQSQGTGANVLTFGAGSRLTVL.

The gene calls are TRBV9 and TRBJ2-7; 7 bases are shared with TRBD1. This CDR3 has 14 residues. Germline V CDR1 and CDR2: SGDLS, YYNGEE. The J segment lost 2 bases and the V segment lost 3 bases, leaving 5 bases of the junction unmatched. The CDR3 coding sequence is TGTGCCAGCAGCGACCGGGACAGCACCTACGAGCAGTACTTC. Its protein is CASSDRDSTYEQYF.

The sample holds one count of this clone. This chain uses TRBV27 with TRBJ2-1, with no clear D. The CDR3 extends over 15 amino acids. Germline-derived CDR1 and CDR2 are MNHEY and SMNVEV (reference sequence). Trimming stripped 2 bases from V and 9 bases from J, with 17 bases between. The CDR3 reads CASSLRTQCICEQFF. CDR3 DNA: TGTGCCAGCAGTTTACGTACCCAGTGTATCTGTGAGCAGTTCTTC.

The chain recombines TRBV30 with TRBJ1-4; 8 positions agree with TRBD1. The V gene's germline CDR1 is GTSNPN and CDR2 SVGIG (reference sequence). V trimming: 4 bases; J trimming: 5 bases; junction bases outside the gene matches: 3. The CDR3 runs 13 residues. The CDR3 DNA sequence: TGTGCCTGGAACCCAGGGGGCAATGAAAAACTGTTTTTT. Translating it yields CAWNPGGNEKLFF.

The rearrangement links TRBV9 to TRBJ2-1; TRBD1 is a possible D gene (5 bases). The CDR3 is 16 amino acids. Looked up from germline, CDR1 is SGDLS and CDR2 is YYNGEE. V was cut by 6 bases and J by 0 bases, with 16 bases left in between. The chain's CDR3 is CASTLGAGSSYNEQFF. The CDR3 nucleotides read TGTGCCAGCACCCTTGGGGCAGGAAGCTCCTACAATGAGCAGTTCTTC.

The J gene is TRBJ2-1, the V gene TRBV19; 12 nucleotides match TRBD1. The CDR3 has 19 residues. Per germline, CDR1 LNHDA and CDR2 SQIVND (reference sequence). Trimming removed 0 bases from V and 4 bases from J; junction bases left unmatched: 10. DNA of the CDR3: TGTGCCAGTAGTATAGATCGGGACAGGGGGCCTCCTTCGTACAATGAGCAGTTCTTC. This encodes CASSIDRDRGPPSYNEQFF.